Given below is one TCR beta chain in context. Its antigen is unidentified. The protocol was immunoSEQ multiplex PCR, while the TCRdb copy is restricted to in-frame clones and leaves out a portion. The sample consists of approximately 21,000 clones, roughly 71% of them appearing once. The time point: cycle 4 day 1 (C4D1), after five to seven weeks of nivolumab. The patients all showed relapse after autologous stem cell transplantation, while their brentuximab vedotin exposure varied. Each best response was a complete response, a partial response or progressive disease. The record originates from a study of PD-1 blockade in classical Hodgkin lymphoma. In the study overall: The nivolumab dose that patients received was 3 mg/kg, given intravenously every 2 weeks.

Germline CDR1 reads SGHTA; CDR2 reads FQGNSA. This CDR3 is built from 16 residues. The junction had 4 bases not matched to a gene; V was cut back by 1 base and J by 5 bases. Study findings and constraints: Healthy donors reportedly exceeded newly diagnosed patients in baseline TCR diversity. Newly diagnosed patients and complete responders had comparable diversity at baseline.

The specimen was peripheral blood mononuclear cells (PBMCs), collected before the fourth cycle of nivolumab. This clonotype was sampled from a human donor with classical Hodgkin lymphoma. This chain uses TRBV7-2 with TRBJ2-1; TRBD2 matches at 11 bases. CDR3 in DNA: TGTGCCAGCAGCTTAGTAGGGACTAGCGGAAACAATGAGCAGTTCTTC. Its protein product is CASSLVGTSGNNEQFF.